Described below is a single T cell receptor beta chain sequence and its context. No antigen is known for it. The repertoire was sequenced with immunoSEQ multiplex PCR; TCRdb's copy has only in-frame clones and lacks some. The sample has some 57,000 clones; 80% to 90% are singletons. The length of the CDR3 is 15 residues. V lost 5 bases, J lost 2 bases, and 5 bases stayed unmatched. CDR1 and CDR2 (germline): SGHAT, FQNNGV. Described time point: week 35, safety follow-up. It was 300 ug of mutant IDH1 20-mer peptide that made up each vaccine dose, given with topical imiquimod. This sample is drawn from a study of a mutant IDH1 vaccine in newly diagnosed glioma. Study-level information: Treated individuals were around 60% male and roughly 40% female, averaging roughly 38 years of age.

The specimen was PBMCs, collected from a glioma patient whose treatment included an IDH1 peptide vaccine. The receptor was isolated from a woman between 18 and 30 years old with glioma. The chain uses TRBV11-2 and TRBJ2-1; 8 bases are shared with TRBD2. CDR3 in DNA: TGTGCCAGCAGCGCACCTAGCGGGCCCTACAATGAGCAGTTCTTC. This translates into CASSAPSGPYNEQFF.